Below are 19 T cell receptor beta chains sequenced from a single sample in a study of blood T cell repertoires in COVID-19. The table came from immunoSEQ multiplex PCR; TCRdb's copy has only in-frame clones and leaves some out. The table shows approximately 330,000 clones, with about 87% occurring only once. The sample was peripheral blood. These receptors were obtained from a man under 40 with COVID-19, enrolled during active disease.

This chain links TRBV19 with TRBJ1-2; TRBD1 matches at 9 bases. The CDR3 consists of 16 residues. Germline assignment: CDR1 LNHDA and CDR2 SQIVND (reference sequence). V trimming: 4 bases; J trimming: 2 bases; junction bases outside the gene matches: 8. Here the CDR3 reads CASSNIPGTGNYGYTF. As DNA, the CDR3 is TGTGCCAGTAGTAACATCCCCGGGACAGGGAACTATGGCTACACCTTC.

This clone was recorded only once. A much bigger clone sits one base away, suggesting this may be a read error. The chain couples TRBV3-1 (or the pseudogene TRBV3-2) to TRBJ2-7, with 11 bases identical to TRBD1. Germline V CDR1 and CDR2: LGHDT, YNNKEL (reference sequence). Germline trimming cut 1 base from V and 3 bases from J; bases unmatched to any gene: 2. This CDR3 spans 15 amino acids. CDR3 DNA sequence: TGTGCCAGCAGCCAAGGGACAGGGGGCTACTACGAGCAGTACTTC. It translates to CASSQGTGGYYEQYF.

This clone has more than one count but fewer than ten. The chain has TRBV27 and TRBJ2-1; D might be TRBD2 (6 bases). The CDR3 runs to 16 residues. V lost 6 bases, J lost 7 bases, and 22 bases lay in between. CDR1 and CDR2 from the germline V gene are MNHEY and SMNVEV (reference sequence). This CDR3 is CASRESLGGLGNEQFF. The CDR3 nucleotides are TGTGCCAGCAGAGAATCCCTGGGGGGATTAGGGAATGAGCAGTTCTTC.

The chain combines TRBV4-3 with TRBJ1-4; TRBD1 matches at 7 bases. Germline V gene data show CDR1 as LGHNA and CDR2 as YSLEER. V was pared by 0 bases and J by 13 bases, with 11 bases of the junction left unmatched. The CDR3 totals 15 residues. The CDR3 protein is CASSQDRTGRDLLFF. As DNA, the CDR3 is TGCGCCAGCAGCCAAGATAGGACAGGTAGAGACCTACTGTTTTTT.

In DNA, the CDR3 is TGTGCCAGTAGACGACAGGGGGAAACCGGGGAGCTGTTTTTT. This translates into CASRRQGETGELFF. The V and J genes are TRBV19 and TRBJ2-2; TRBD1 agrees at 9 bases. Trimming took 6 bases from V and 5 from J; bases not matched to a gene: 4. Per the germline V gene, CDR1 is LNHDA and CDR2 is SQIVND (reference sequence). The CDR3 contains 14 residues.

This chain links TRBV7-3 with TRBJ2-3; perhaps TRBD1 as D (5 bases). V lost 6 bases and J lost 3, with 13 bases in between. The CDR3 runs to 14 residues. Germline-derived CDR1 and CDR2 are SGHTA and FQGTGA. This CDR3 is CASSPGFGTDTQYF. The CDR3 nucleotides read TGTGCCAGCAGTCCAGGGTTCGGAACAGATACGCAGTATTTT.

The V call is TRBV21-1, the J call TRBJ2-1; the table's D call, TRBD2, was not checked against the DNA. TRBV21-1 is recorded as a pseudogene. The CDR3 length is 14 residues. CDR3 bases: TGTGCCAGCCCCGGGACTAGCAGAGTCAATGAGCAGTTCTTC. Amino acid sequence: CASPGTSRVNEQFF.

The chain recombines TRBV19 with TRBJ1-1; 9 positions agree with TRBD1. J was trimmed by 4 bases and V by 3 bases; bases with no gene match: 15. The CDR3 loop spans 18 amino acids. Germline V gene data show CDR1 as LNHDA and CDR2 as SQIVND (reference sequence). As DNA, the CDR3 is TGTGCCAGTAGTATCATTTTTACAGGGGGCGCCGGGGGCACTGAAGCTTTCTTT. It yields the protein CASSIIFTGGAGGTEAFF. Filled out from reference TRBV19 and TRBJ1-1, the complete variable domain reads DGGITQSPKYLFRKEGQNVTLSCEQNLNHDAMYWYRQDPGQGLRLIYYSQIVNDFQKGDIAEGYSVSREKKESFPLTVTSAQKNPTAFYLCASSIIFTGGAGGTEAFFGQGTRLTVV.

V gene TRBV7-2 combines with J gene TRBJ2-5; TRBD2 matches at 10 bases. The CDR3 runs to 18 residues. CDR1 and CDR2 from the germline V gene are SGHTA and FQGNSA. The V segment lost 3 bases and the J segment 9 bases; nucleotides outside the gene matches: 19. The CDR3 DNA reads as TGTGCCAGCAGCTTCGCGGGGCTAGCGGGGGCCCGGGTGGGGGCCCAGTACTTC. Its protein is CASSFAGLAGARVGAQYF.

The DNA of the CDR3 is TGTGCCAGCAGTGTAAGGGGGACAAAGCTCTCTGGGGCCAACGTCCTGACTTTC. Translating it yields CASSVRGTKLSGANVLTF. This chain links TRBV6-1 with TRBJ2-6, with a tentative D call TRBD1 (6 bases). Germline V gives CDR1 MNHNS, CDR2 SASEGT. CDR3 length equals 18 residues. Deletions cut 4 bases from V and 0 bases from J, with 16 bases between.

The rearrangement uses TRBV9 and TRBJ2-7, with 14 bases fitting TRBD2. Germline CDR1 SGDLS, CDR2 YYNGEE. V shed 0 bases, J shed 4 bases, and the junction held 3 bases outside the gene matches. The CDR3 runs 16 residues. CDR3 sequence (DNA): TGTGCCAGCAGCGTAGGGGGACTAGCGGGAGTGTACGAGCAGTACTTC. It encodes CASSVGGLAGVYEQYF.

V is TRBV5-1 and J is TRBJ2-7; possibly TRBD1 for D (6 bases). Germline V gives CDR1 SGHRS, CDR2 YFSETQ. V was trimmed by 0 bases and J by 2 bases, leaving 15 bases between them. The CDR3 is made up of 16 amino acids. CDR3 amino acids: CASSLAWGRGPYEQYF. CDR3 bases: TGCGCCAGCAGCTTGGCCTGGGGGCGAGGGCCCTACGAGCAGTACTTC.

This chain links TRBV5-4 with TRBJ2-2, with D uncertain. Trimming took 3 bases from V and 1 from J, leaving 10 bases between them. Germline CDR1 reads SGHNT; CDR2 reads YYREEE (reference sequence). This CDR3 spans 15 amino acids. CDR3 sequence reads: CASSSVGMNTGELFF. CDR3 nucleotides: TGTGCCAGCAGCTCGGTGGGCATGAACACCGGGGAGCTGTTTTTT.

This chain uses TRBV30 with TRBJ1-1, with a tentative D call TRBD1 (5 bases). Germline V lookup: CDR1 GTSNPN, CDR2 SVGIG (reference sequence). This CDR3 has 13 amino acids. V shed 0 bases and J shed 5 bases, with 10 bases lying between them. CDR3 nucleotide sequence: TGTGCCTGGAGTGTCGGGGGGGGGACTGAAGCTTTCTTT. It codes for CAWSVGGGTEAFF.

The chain employs TRBV19 and TRBJ2-1; 8 nucleotides agree with TRBD2. V was clipped by 5 bases and J by 7 bases; unmatched bases: 10. The CDR3 runs to 15 residues. Germline CDR1 LNHDA, CDR2 SQIVND (reference sequence). The CDR3, as DNA: TGTGCCAGTAGTGCCCCGGGGGGGTTTGAGAATGAGCAGTTCTTC. Protein: CASSAPGGFENEQFF.

The V and J genes are TRBV13 and TRBJ1-2, with D possibly being TRBD1 (6 bases). The length of the CDR3 is 14 residues. V was clipped by 1 base and J by 12 bases, with 18 bases between them. Per the germline V gene, CDR1 is PRHDT and CDR2 is FYEKMQ (reference sequence). CDR3 in amino acids: CASSLVGRGLNNTF. Written as DNA, the CDR3 is TGTGCCAGCAGCTTAGTTGGCAGGGGCCTCAATAACACCTTC.

This clone was observed a few times. This chain connects TRBV28 to TRBJ2-7; D might be TRBD1 (5 bases). This CDR3 spans 15 amino acids. V was pared by 7 bases and J by 0 bases, with 16 bases between. Germline V gene sequence: CDR1 MDHEN, CDR2 SYDVKM. CDR3 sequence (DNA): TGTGCCAGCACCACAGCTGACAGTCCCTCCTACGAGCAGTACTTC. Translated, it gives CASTTADSPSYEQYF. Full variable domain (rest looked up from reference TRBV28 and TRBJ2-7): DVKVTQSSRYLVKRTGEKVFLECVQDMDHENMFWYRQDPGLGLRLIYFSYDVKMKEKGDIPEGYSVSREKKERFSLILESASTNQTSMYLCASTTADSPSYEQYFGPGTRLTVT.

The rearrangement joins TRBV11-2 to TRBJ1-4; D perhaps matches TRBD1 (6 bases). Germline lookup yields CDR1 SGHAT and CDR2 FQNNGV. This CDR3 spans 16 amino acids. V was shortened by 5 bases and J by 2 bases, with 15 bases between the two germline ends. The DNA for the CDR3 is TGTGCCAGCAGCCCCTGGGGGGGCGGGACTAATGAAAAACTGTTTTTT. Amino acid sequence: CASSPWGGGTNEKLFF.

This chain uses TRBV18 with TRBJ2-1; 8 bases fit TRBD2. Losses at the gene ends were 3 bases for V and 6 bases for J; bases not matched to a gene: 7. CDR1 KGHSH and CDR2 LQKENI come from the germline V gene. The CDR3 spans 15 residues. The DNA of the CDR3 is TGTGCCAGCTCACCTCTAGTAGCGGGAACCAATGAGCAGTTCTTC. Protein sequence: CASSPLVAGTNEQFF.